This T cell receptor (beta chain) was sequenced during a study of blood T cells in healthy people across ages. About the research overall: About one barcoded beta molecule was captured per two T cells (by template switching). Overall study findings and caveats: Per million T cells, TCR beta diversity dropped about linearly as age rose.

On this clonotype: No antigen is known for it.

From germline, CDR1 is DFQATT and CDR2 SNEGSKA (reference sequence). This CDR3 is 14 amino acids long. V dropped 2 bases and J dropped 1 base, with 11 bases sitting between them. Combining a sample-barcoded 5' primer with a J-beta primer mix, a second PCR ran for roughly 7 to 12 cycles. There were at least 3 million CDR3-containing paired-end reads obtained from each sample. TCRdb re-called the 5' RACE reads through MiXCR, storing one row per CDR3 protein. The sample lists roughly 1.6 million distinct CDR3 sequences, about 31% occurring once. Sequencing was performed on blood. The TCR originated in a woman aged 25-40 years in good health. The chain joins TRBV20-1 to TRBJ1-1; D perhaps matches TRBD1 (6 bases). CDR3 nucleotides: TGCAGTGCTAGAAAGGACAGTTCGAACACTGAAGCTTTCTTT. Translation: CSARKDSSNTEAFF.